This T cell receptor (beta chain) was identified in a study of blood T cell repertoires in COVID-19. Turning to the study itself: PBMCs, B-cell-depleted T cells, or T cells were the source of the cDNA or gDNA that made up the material.

Method: immunoSEQ multiplex PCR; TCRdb's copy keeps in-frame clones and lacks some. The table includes about 81,000 clones, approximately 80% detected once. This CDR3 comprises 14 residues. From germline, CDR1 is GTSNPN and CDR2 SVGIG (reference sequence). This clone turned up a few times. The sequencing input was peripheral blood. The chain recombines TRBV30 with TRBJ1-1; no reliable D call. The sequence derives from a human donor in a cohort sampled during active COVID-19. The CDR3 is CTLGQRLVNTEAFF. CDR3 DNA sequence: TGTACCCTTGGGCAACGTTTGGTGAACACTGAAGCTTTCTTT.